This T cell receptor (beta chain) stems from a study of cytotoxic CD8 clonotypes in ibrutinib-treated CLL. Whole-study findings and limits: At ibrutinib response, clonality increased, and at progression it declined back toward baseline.

The CDR3 runs 16 residues. V trimming: 5 bases; J trimming: 3 bases; junction bases outside the gene matches: 12. Germline CDR1 KGHSH, CDR2 LQKENI. Cryopreserved PBMCs were the source of roughly 2 micrograms of genomic DNA, which went to TCR beta libraries. For this clone: As yet, its antigen is unknown.

Sequencing sought depths of 1 in 200,000 to 1 in 1 million T cells. TCRdb's table, derived via immunoSEQ multiplex PCR, lists solely in-frame clones and lacks some. The sample lists about 130,000 clones; 80% to 90% were seen once. The sample consisted of PBMCs, taken after 24 months of ibrutinib treatment. The receptor was derived from a human donor with chronic lymphocytic leukemia. V gene TRBV18 combines with J gene TRBJ1-2; TRBD1 aligns across 7 bases. Here the CDR3 reads CASSVEGARGDYGYTF. The DNA of the CDR3 is TGTGCCAGCTCAGTGGAGGGGGCACGGGGAGACTATGGCTACACCTTC.